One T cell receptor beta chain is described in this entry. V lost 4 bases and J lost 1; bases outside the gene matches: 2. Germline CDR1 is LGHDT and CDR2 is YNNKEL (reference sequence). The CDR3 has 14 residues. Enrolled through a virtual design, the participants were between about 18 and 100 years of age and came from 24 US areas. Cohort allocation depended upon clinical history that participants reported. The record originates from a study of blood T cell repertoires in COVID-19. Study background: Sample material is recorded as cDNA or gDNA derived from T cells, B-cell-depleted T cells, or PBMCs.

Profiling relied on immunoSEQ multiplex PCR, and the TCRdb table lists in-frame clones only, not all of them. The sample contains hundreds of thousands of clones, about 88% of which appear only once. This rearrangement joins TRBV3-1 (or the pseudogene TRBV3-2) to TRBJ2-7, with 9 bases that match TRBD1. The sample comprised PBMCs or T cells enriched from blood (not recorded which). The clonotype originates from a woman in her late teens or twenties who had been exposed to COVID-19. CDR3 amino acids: CASSRGTGSYEQYF. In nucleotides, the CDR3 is TGTGCCAGCAGCCGGGGGACAGGGTCCTACGAGCAGTACTTC.